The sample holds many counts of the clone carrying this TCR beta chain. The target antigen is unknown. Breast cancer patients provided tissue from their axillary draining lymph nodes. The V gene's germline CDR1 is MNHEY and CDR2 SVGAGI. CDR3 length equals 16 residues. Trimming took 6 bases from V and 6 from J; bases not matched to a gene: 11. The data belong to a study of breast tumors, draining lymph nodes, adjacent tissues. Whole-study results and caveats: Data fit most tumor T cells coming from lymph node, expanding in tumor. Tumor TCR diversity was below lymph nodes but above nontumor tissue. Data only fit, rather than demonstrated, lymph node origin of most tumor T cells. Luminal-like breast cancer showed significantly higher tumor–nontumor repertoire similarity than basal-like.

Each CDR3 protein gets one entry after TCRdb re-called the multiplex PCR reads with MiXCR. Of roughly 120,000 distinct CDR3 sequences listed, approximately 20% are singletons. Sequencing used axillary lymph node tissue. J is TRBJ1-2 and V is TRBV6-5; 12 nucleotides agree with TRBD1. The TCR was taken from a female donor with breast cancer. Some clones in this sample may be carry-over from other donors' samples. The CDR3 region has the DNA TGTGCCAGCAGAACCGGGACAGGGGGCGCTGGGGATGGCTACACCTTC. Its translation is CASRTGTGGAGDGYTF.